Following are 14 T cell receptor beta chains from one sample sequenced in a study of T cell clones after liver transplantation. Only in-frame clones appear in the TCRdb table, and some are missing; sequencing was by immunoSEQ multiplex PCR. The table has roughly 100,000 clones, around four fifths seen once; the top ten hold around 0.94%. Sample: CD4+ T cells from blood, taken before liver transplant. The receptors stem from a human donor who received a liver transplant.

This sequence joins TRBV4-1 and TRBJ2-5; D not resolved. CDR3 size: 13 residues. Deletions cut 4 bases from V and 1 base from J, with 7 bases between. CDR1 and CDR2 (germline): MGHRA, YSYEKL. The CDR3 DNA reads TGCGCCAGCAGCCTCCTGATCCAAGAGACCCAGTACTTC. It specifies CASSLLIQETQYF.

This rearrangement joins TRBV6-1 to TRBJ2-5; 8 bases agree with TRBD2. This CDR3 contains 15 residues. Germline trimming cut 0 bases from V and 0 bases from J; bases unmatched to any gene: 0. CDR1 is MNHNS, CDR2 SASEGT, per germline. CDR3 protein: CASSEARGDQETQYF. Here the CDR3 DNA reads TGTGCCAGCAGTGAAGCGCGGGGGGACCAAGAGACCCAGTACTTC.

The table lists this clone with a count of one. The chain has TRBV7-2 and TRBJ1-1; D is unclear. Germline values: CDR1 SGHTA, CDR2 FQGNSA. CDR3 length equals 13 residues. Trimming cost V 1 base and J 5 bases, with 8 bases left between them. The CDR3, as DNA: TGTGCCAGCAGCTTAGGCAAGGGAACTGAAGCTTTCTTT. It translates to CASSLGKGTEAFF.

This chain connects TRBV21-1 to TRBJ2-5; TRBD2 is the table's D call and was not checked against the DNA. TRBV21-1 is an annotated pseudogene. The CDR3 is 15 residues long. The DNA for the CDR3 is TGTGCCAGCACCCAGGCCCCGGGGGGGAGAGAGACCCAGTACTTC. It codes for CASTQAPGGRETQYF.

This clone showed up just once. This chain uses TRBV9 with TRBJ1-1, with D unclear. The CDR3 runs 13 residues. CDR1 and CDR2 from the germline V gene are SGDLS and YYNGEE. Trimming shortened V by 1 base and J by 1 base, and 5 bases separated the two germline ends. The CDR3 sequence: CASSVKPNTEAFF. Here the CDR3 DNA reads TGTGCCAGCAGCGTAAAACCGAACACTGAAGCTTTCTTT.

This clone was seen a handful of times. The CDR3 bases are TGTGCCAGCTCACCTCAGGGACAGTACACCGGGGAGCTGTTTTTT. Translation gives CASSPQGQYTGELFF. The chain combines TRBV18 with TRBJ2-2; 7 bases are a match to TRBD1. The CDR3 sequence is 15 residues long. The germline gives CDR1 KGHSH, CDR2 LQKENI. With V trimmed by 3 bases and J by 3 bases, 4 bases remained unmatched.

A few counts support this clone. The gene calls are TRBV4-2 and TRBJ1-3; D unresolved. The CDR3 consists of 10 residues. The germline gives CDR1 LGHNA, CDR2 YNFKEQ. V was trimmed by 7 bases and J by 7 bases, leaving 5 bases between them. The CDR3 bases are TGTGCCAGCAACCAGAACACCATATATTTT. This gives the protein CASNQNTIYF.

This chain joins TRBV4-2 and TRBJ1-1, with D possibly TRBD1 on 6 matching bases. The CDR3 consists of 15 residues. Per germline, CDR1 LGHNA and CDR2 YNFKEQ. Trimming left V 5 bases short and J 1 base short, with 14 bases between. The CDR3 reads CASSSPGAPNTEAFF. In nucleotides, the CDR3 is TGTGCCAGCAGCTCCCCGGGGGCTCCGAACACTGAAGCTTTCTTT.

This chain links TRBV5-8 with TRBJ1-1; D is ambiguous. Germline CDR1 is SGHTS and CDR2 is YDEGEE. This CDR3 is built from 12 residues. Trimming left V 4 bases short and J 10 bases short, with 14 bases between. The CDR3 region has the DNA TGTGCCAGCAGCCCCCGGGTTTCTGCAGCTTTCTTT. Amino acid sequence: CASSPRVSAAFF.

This chain links TRBV2 with TRBJ1-5; weak D call: TRBD1 (6 bases). V lost 6 bases, J lost 3 bases, and 15 bases lay in between. Germline V gene sequence: CDR1 SNHLY, CDR2 FYNNEI. The length of the CDR3 is 15 residues. This chain's CDR3 is CASREGDAPNQPQHF. The CDR3 DNA reads as TGTGCCAGCAGGGAGGGGGATGCGCCCAATCAGCCCCAGCATTTT.

The rearrangement uses TRBV6-5 and TRBJ1-4; D is unclear. The CDR3 totals 16 residues. V lost 0 bases and J lost 5, with 13 bases in between. Germline assignment: CDR1 MNHEY and CDR2 SVGAGI. The CDR3 bases are TGTGCCAGCAGTTACTCCTGGGCAGTAGCCAATGAAAAACTGTTTTTT. Translated, it gives CASSYSWAVANEKLFF.

The chain links TRBV15 to TRBJ2-5; D gene uncertain. This CDR3 contains 12 residues. The V end was cut by 6 bases, the J end by 4 bases, with 9 bases between. Germline CDR1 LNHNV, CDR2 YYDKDF (reference sequence). The CDR3 DNA sequence: TGTGCCACCAGTCTGGATGTAGAGACCCAGTACTTC. Protein: CATSLDVETQYF. The whole variable domain, filled in from reference TRBV15 and TRBJ2-5, reads DAMVIQNPRYQVTQFGKPVTLSCSQTLNHNVMYWYQQKSSQAPKLLFHYYDKDFNNEADTPDNFQSRRPNTSFCFLDIRSPGLGDTAMYLCATSLDVETQYFGPGTRLLVL.

This clone was counted once. V and J are TRBV28 and TRBJ2-7, with TRBD2 matching over 10 bases. The trim removed 4 bases at V and 6 bases at J, leaving 6 bases unmatched. The germline V gene has CDR1 MDHEN and CDR2 SYDVKM. The CDR3 spans 14 residues. CDR3 loop: CASSSQLAGSEQYF. As DNA, the CDR3 is TGTGCCAGCAGTTCCCAACTAGCGGGGAGCGAGCAGTACTTC.

The J gene is TRBJ1-3, the V gene TRBV19; D unresolved. The CDR3 is made up of 12 amino acids. CDR1 is LNHDA, CDR2 SQIVND, per germline (reference sequence). V lost 7 bases and J 8 bases, leaving 12 bases between the germline ends. This CDR3 reads CASNRIGDTIYF. The CDR3 nucleotides are TGTGCCAGTAATAGGATTGGTGACACCATATATTTT.